This T cell receptor (beta chain) was profiled in a study of blood T cell repertoires in COVID-19. About the study: COVID-19 samples from acute and convalescent phases originated in the United States, Italy and Spain. PBMCs, B-cell-depleted T cells, or T cells were the source of the cDNA or gDNA that made up the material.

V lost 2 bases to trimming and J lost 8 bases, with 13 bases between them. CDR3 length equals 15 residues. Germline CDR1 and CDR2: MGHRA and YSYEKL. This clone was seen once. Authors' analysis steps: Nucleated cell counts were estimated from reference gene primer amplification. TCRdb's table, derived via immunoSEQ multiplex PCR, lists solely in-frame clones and lacks some. That table supplies the V and J calls and clone size; D and trimming were determined from the DNA. The sample yields about 40,000 clones, around 83% seen once. What was sequenced was peripheral blood. The sequence derives from a human donor in a cohort sampled during active COVID-19. The J gene is TRBJ1-6, the V gene TRBV4-1; a weak D match, TRBD1 (5 bases). CDR3 in DNA: TGCGCCAGCAGCCAAACGACAGTACTGGATTCACCCCTCCACTTT. Translating gives CASSQTTVLDSPLHF.